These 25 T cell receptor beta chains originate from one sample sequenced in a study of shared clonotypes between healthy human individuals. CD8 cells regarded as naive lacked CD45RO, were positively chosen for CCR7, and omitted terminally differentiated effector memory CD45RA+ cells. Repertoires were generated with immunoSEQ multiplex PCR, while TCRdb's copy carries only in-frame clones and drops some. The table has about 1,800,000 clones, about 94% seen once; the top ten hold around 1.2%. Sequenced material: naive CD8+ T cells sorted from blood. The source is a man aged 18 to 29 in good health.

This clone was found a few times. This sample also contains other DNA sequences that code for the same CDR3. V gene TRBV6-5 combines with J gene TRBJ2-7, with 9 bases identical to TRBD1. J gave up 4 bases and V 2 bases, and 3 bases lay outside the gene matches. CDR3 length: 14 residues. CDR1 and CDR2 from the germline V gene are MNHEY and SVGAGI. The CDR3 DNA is TGTGCCAGCAGTTACGGGACAGGGCCTTACGAGCAGTACTTC. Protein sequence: CASSYGTGPYEQYF.

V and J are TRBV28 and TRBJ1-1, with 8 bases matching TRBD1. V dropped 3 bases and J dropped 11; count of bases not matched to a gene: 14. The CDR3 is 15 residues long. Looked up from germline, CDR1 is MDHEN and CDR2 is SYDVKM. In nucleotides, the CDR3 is TGTGCCAGCAGTTTGGGACAGGCGGGTCTCATAGATGCTTTCTTT. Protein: CASSLGQAGLIDAFF.

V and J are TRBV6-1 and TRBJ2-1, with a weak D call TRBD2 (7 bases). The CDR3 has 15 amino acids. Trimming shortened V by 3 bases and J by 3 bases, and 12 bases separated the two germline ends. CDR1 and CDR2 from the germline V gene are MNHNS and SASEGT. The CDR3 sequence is CASSEGGGYYNEQFF. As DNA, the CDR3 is TGTGCCAGCAGTGAGGGAGGGGGGTACTACAATGAGCAGTTCTTC.

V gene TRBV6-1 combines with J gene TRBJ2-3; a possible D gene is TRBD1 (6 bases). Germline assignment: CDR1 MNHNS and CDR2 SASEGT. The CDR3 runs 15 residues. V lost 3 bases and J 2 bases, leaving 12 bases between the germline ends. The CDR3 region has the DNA TGTGCCAGCAGTGACATACCGGGACACACAGATACGCAGTATTTT. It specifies CASSDIPGHTDTQYF.

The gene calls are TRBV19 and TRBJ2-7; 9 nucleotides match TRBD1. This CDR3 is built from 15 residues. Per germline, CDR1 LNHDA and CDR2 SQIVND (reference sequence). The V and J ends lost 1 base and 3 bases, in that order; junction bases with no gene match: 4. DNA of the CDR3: TGTGCCAGTAGTATAGGCGGGACAGGGAACTACGAGCAGTACTTC. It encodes CASSIGGTGNYEQYF.

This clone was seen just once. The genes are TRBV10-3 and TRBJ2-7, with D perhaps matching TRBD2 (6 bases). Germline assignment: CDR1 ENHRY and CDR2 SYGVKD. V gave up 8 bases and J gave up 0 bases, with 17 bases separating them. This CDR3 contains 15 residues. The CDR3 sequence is CAIVPGTLSSYEQYF. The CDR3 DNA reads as TGTGCCATCGTCCCCGGGACTTTAAGCTCCTACGAGCAGTACTTC.

In nucleotides, the CDR3 is TGTGCCAGCAGCCACCACGCTCAGGGGGCCGCCTACGAGCAGTACTTC. This translates into CASSHHAQGAAYEQYF. The J gene is TRBJ2-7, the V gene TRBV7-8; 8 nucleotides match TRBD1. CDR3 length: 16 amino acids. Germline-derived CDR1 and CDR2 are SGHVS and FQNEAQ. J gave up 2 bases and V 5 bases, and 11 bases lay outside the gene matches. The entire variable domain, with the rest obtained from reference TRBV7-8 and TRBJ2-7, is as follows: GAGVSQSPRYKVAKRGQDVALRCDPISGHVSLFWYQQALGQGPEFLTYFQNEAQLDKSGLPSDRFFAERPEGSVSTLKIQRTQQEDSAVYLCASSHHAQGAAYEQYFGPGTRLTVT.

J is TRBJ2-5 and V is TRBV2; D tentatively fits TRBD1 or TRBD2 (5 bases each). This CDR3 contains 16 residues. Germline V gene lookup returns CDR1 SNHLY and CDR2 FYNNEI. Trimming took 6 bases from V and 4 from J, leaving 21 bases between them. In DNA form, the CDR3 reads TGTGCCAGCAGCGTTGGACTTGGTTGGGGGAGAGAGACCCAGTACTTC. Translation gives CASSVGLGWGRETQYF.

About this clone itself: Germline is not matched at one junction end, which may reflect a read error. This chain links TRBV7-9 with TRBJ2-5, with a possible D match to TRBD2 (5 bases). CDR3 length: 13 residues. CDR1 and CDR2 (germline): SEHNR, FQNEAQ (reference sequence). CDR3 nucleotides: TGTACCAGCAGCTTAGACGGGGAAGAGACCCAGTACTTC. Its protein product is CTSSLDGEETQYF.

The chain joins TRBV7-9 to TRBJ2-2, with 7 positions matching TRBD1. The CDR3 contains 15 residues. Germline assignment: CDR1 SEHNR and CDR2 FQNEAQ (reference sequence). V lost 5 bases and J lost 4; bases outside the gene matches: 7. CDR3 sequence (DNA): TGTGCCAGCAGCCAAGACAGGGCGGCCACCGGGGAGCTGTTTTTT. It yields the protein CASSQDRAATGELFF. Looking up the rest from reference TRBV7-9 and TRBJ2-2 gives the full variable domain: DTGVSQNPRHKITKRGQNVTFRCDPISEHNRLYWYRQTLGQGPEFLTYFQNEAQLEKSRLLSDRFSAERPKGSFSTLEIQRTEQGDSAMYLCASSQDRAATGELFFGEGSRLTVL.

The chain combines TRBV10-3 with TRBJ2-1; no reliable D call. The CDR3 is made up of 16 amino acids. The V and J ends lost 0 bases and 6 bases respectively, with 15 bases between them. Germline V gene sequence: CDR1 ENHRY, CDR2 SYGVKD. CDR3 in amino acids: CAISESSSGRVNEQFF. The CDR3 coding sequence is TGTGCCATCAGTGAGTCGAGTTCTGGTAGAGTCAATGAGCAGTTCTTC.

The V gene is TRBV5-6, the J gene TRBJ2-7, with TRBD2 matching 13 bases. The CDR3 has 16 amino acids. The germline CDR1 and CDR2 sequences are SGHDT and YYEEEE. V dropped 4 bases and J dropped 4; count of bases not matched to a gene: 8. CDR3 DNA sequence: TGTGCCAGCAGCCCCCCGGGACTAGCGGGAACGTACGAGCAGTACTTC. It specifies CASSPPGLAGTYEQYF.

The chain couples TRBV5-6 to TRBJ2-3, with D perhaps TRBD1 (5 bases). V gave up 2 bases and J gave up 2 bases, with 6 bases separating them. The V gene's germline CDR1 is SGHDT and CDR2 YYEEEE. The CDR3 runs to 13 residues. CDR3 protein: CASSLQVTDTQYF. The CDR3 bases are TGTGCCAGCAGCTTACAGGTCACAGATACGCAGTATTTT.

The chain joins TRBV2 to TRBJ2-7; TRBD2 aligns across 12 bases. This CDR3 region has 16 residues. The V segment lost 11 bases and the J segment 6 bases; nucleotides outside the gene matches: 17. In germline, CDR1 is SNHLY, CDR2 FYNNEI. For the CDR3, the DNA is TGTGCCTGGGCTGGACTAGCGGGAAAGGCGGACTCCGAGCAGTACTTC. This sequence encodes CAWAGLAGKADSEQYF.

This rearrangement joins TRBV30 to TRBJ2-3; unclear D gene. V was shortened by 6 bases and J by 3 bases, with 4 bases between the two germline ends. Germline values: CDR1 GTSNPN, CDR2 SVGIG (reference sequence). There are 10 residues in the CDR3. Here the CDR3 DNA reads TGTGCCTGTGAGACAGATACGCAGTATTTT. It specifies CACETDTQYF.

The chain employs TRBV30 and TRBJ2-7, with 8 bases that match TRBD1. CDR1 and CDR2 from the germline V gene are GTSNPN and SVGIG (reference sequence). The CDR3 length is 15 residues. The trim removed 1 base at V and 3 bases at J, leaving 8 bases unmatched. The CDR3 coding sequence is TGTGCCTGGAGTGACCGGGACAGGCCACTCTACGAGCAGTACTTC. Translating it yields CAWSDRDRPLYEQYF.

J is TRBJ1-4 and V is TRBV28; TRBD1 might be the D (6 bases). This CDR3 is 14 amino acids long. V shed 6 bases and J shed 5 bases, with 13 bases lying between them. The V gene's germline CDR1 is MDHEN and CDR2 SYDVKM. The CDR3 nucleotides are TGTGCCAGCAGCATAGGGGGGCCAAATGAAAAACTGTTTTTT. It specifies CASSIGGPNEKLFF.

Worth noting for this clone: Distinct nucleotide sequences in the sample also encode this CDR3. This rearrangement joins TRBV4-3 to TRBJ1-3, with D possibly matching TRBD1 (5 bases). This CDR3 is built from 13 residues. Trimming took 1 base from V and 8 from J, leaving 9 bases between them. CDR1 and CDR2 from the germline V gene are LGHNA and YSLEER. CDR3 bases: TGCGCCAGCAGCCAAGGGCAGGGCTACACCATATATTTT. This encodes CASSQGQGYTIYF.

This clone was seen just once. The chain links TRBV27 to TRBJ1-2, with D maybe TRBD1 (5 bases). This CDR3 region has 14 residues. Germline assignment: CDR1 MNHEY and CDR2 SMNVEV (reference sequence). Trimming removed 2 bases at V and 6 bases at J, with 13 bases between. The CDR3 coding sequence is TGTGCCAGCAGTTTAGTTGGGGGGAGCCATGGCTACACCTTC. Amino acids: CASSLVGGSHGYTF.

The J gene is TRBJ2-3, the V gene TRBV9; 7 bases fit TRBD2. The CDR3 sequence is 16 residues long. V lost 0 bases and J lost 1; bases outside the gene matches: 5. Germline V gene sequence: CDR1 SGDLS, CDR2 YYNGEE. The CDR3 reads CASSVEAGVGTDTQYF. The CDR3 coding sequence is TGTGCCAGCAGCGTAGAGGCGGGAGTGGGCACAGATACGCAGTATTTT.

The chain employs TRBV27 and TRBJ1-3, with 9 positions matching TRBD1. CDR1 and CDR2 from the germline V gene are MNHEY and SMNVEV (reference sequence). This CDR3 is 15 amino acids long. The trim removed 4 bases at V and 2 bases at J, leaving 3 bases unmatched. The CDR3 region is CASSSHRGPGNTIYF. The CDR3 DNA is TGTGCCAGCAGTTCCCACAGGGGGCCTGGAAACACCATATATTTT.

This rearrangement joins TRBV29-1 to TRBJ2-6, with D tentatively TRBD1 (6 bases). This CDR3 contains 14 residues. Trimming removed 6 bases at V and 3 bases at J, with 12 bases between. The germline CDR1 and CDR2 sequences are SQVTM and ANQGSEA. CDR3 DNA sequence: TGCAGCGTGATAGGGGGTAGTGGGGCCAACGTCCTGACTTTC. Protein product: CSVIGGSGANVLTF.

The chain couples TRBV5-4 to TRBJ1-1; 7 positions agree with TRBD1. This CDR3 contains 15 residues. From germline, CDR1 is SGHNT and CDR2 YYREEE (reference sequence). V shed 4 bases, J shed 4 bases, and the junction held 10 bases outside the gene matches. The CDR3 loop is CASSPTSGGSTEAFF. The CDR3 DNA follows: TGTGCCAGCAGCCCTACTTCAGGGGGTTCCACTGAAGCTTTCTTT.

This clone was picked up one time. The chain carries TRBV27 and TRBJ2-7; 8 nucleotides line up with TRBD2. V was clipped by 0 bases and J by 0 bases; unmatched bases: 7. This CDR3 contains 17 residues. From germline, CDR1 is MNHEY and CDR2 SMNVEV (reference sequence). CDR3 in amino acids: CASSLSVAGGLSYEQYF. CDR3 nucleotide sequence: TGTGCCAGCAGTTTATCGGTTGCGGGAGGCCTCTCCTACGAGCAGTACTTC.

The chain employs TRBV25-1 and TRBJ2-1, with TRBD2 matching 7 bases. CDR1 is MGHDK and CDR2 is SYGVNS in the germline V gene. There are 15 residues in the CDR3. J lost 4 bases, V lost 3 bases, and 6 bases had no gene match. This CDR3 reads CASSEGSGFYNEQFF. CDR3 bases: TGTGCCAGCAGTGAGGGTAGCGGGTTTTACAATGAGCAGTTCTTC.